This TCR delta chain emerged from a study of Vδ1+ human thymocytes. Study findings and constraints: Thymic delta-chain repertoires held approximately 20% Vdelta2 sequences and few Vdelta3, despite high sort purity. Thymic TRG and TRD repertoires appeared highly polyclonal.

Concerning this clone: No antigen is known for it.

Extracted RNA was reverse transcribed into cDNA. Pooled V-gene forward primers with one constant-region reverse primer generated the CDR3 amplicons by multiplex PCR. TCRdb re-identified clones in the multiplex PCR reads via CATT. Here the sample spans about 75,000 delta-chain clones, around 35% being singletons. Germline V CDR1 and CDR2: TSWWSYY, QGS. This CDR3 contains 19 residues. The V and J ends lost 0 bases and 0 bases, in that order; junction bases with no gene match: 13. The genes are TRDV1 and TRDJ1; TRDD3 matches 7 bases. The source material was Vdelta1+ gamma-delta thymocytes from the thymus. Specified subset: FACS-sorted CD3+ TCRalphabeta- TCRVdelta1+ TCRVdelta2- thymocytes. The receptor's source is a boy in the first two years of life who had congenital heart surgery. Here the CDR3 DNA reads TGTGCTCTTGGGGAACTCCCCGTGGGGATAGAGTGGTACACCGATAAACTCATCTTT. Protein product: CALGELPVGIEWYTDKLIF.